The T cell receptor beta chain under discussion was sequenced for a study of persistence of HIV-infected CD4 T cells. Study context: Donors had been on suppressive ART for a median of roughly 8 years.

The libraries were made with immunoSEQ version 4 in survey mode. The method was immunoSEQ multiplex PCR; TCRdb's version includes in-frame clones alone and lacks a portion of them. The sample includes about 45,000 clones, around 89% of them seen just once. V shed 2 bases and J 5 bases; nucleotides not matched to a gene: 2. Looked up from germline, CDR1 is LGHDT and CDR2 is YNNKEL (reference sequence). This CDR3 is 13 amino acids long. Anti-CD3/anti-CD28 beads served as a nonspecific positive control stimulus. Sorting of responding CD4+ T cells relied on upregulated CD40 ligand together with CD69. PBMCs were depleted of CD8+ T cells before stimulation. As concerns this clone: The antigen is unknown.

Study results and limitations: The rare CMV-responding cells with HIV-1 proviruses were not separately TCR-sequenced.

The sample in question was CD4+ T cells sorted from PBMCs after approximately 19-hour stimulation, obtained from a patient who received antiretroviral therapy. The clonotype was recovered from an adult woman with HIV who was CMV-seropositive. The chain has TRBV3-1 (or the pseudogene TRBV3-2) and TRBJ1-1, with 7 bases lining up with TRBD1. CDR3 amino acids: CASSQYRGTEAFF. The CDR3 DNA reads TGTGCCAGCAGCCAATACAGGGGAACTGAAGCTTTCTTT.